What follows describes a single TCR beta chain. The CDR3 runs to 16 residues. Germline V gene data show CDR1 as GTSNPN and CDR2 as SVGIG (reference sequence). J was trimmed by 4 bases and V by 0 bases; bases with no gene match: 4. Original handling: Estimated nucleated cell counts came from reference gene primer amplification. Sequenced by immunoSEQ multiplex PCR; TCRdb stores in-frame clones only, minus some. D and trimming were read from the DNA, whereas the V and J calls and clone size are those reported in that table. The profile shows about 220,000 clones, around 88% of them singletons. The data belong to a study of blood T cell repertoires in COVID-19. Clinical history as reported by participants underpinned cohort assignment.

The receptor's source is a woman aged 50 to 60 with acute COVID-19. The chain is built from TRBV30 and TRBJ1-6; 9 nucleotides agree with TRBD1. Sample: PBMCs or T cells enriched from blood (not recorded which). This chain's CDR3 is CAWSVNRGPYNSPLHF. The CDR3 nucleotides are TGTGCCTGGAGTGTAAACAGGGGGCCTTATAATTCACCCCTCCACTTT.